Described below is a single TCR beta chain sequence and its context. Its specificity is unknown. The data derive from a study of shared clonotypes between healthy human individuals. V shed 2 bases and J shed 5 bases, with 12 bases lying between them. CDR1 is KGHSH, CDR2 LQKENI, per germline. The CDR3 runs to 15 residues. The authors distributed each subset's genomic DNA evenly over several immunoSEQ plates. As handled by the study authors: Junction-only sequences without quality scores came from ImmunoSEQ, so filtering differed. Some clones are missing from TCRdb's copy, which holds only in-frame ones; the method was immunoSEQ multiplex PCR. That table gives V, J and clone size, and the DNA gave D and trimming. The sample lists fewer than 1.8 million clones, approximately 98.5% seen once, with under 0.45% in the top ten. Study results and limitations: The expectation was that sequencing depth would affect clonotype sharing among donors.

The sequence was obtained from a man aged 30 to 39 in good health. V usage is TRBV18 and J usage is TRBJ1-4; tentative D call: TRBD1 (6 bases). Material for sequencing was naive CD4+ T cells sorted from blood. Subset: CD45RA+ positively selected. The CDR3 DNA is TGTGCCAGCTCACCAGTAACAGGGCCCAATGAAAAACTGTTTTTT. Amino acid sequence: CASSPVTGPNEKLFF.